The rows below give T cell receptor beta chains drawn from one sample of a study of blood T cell repertoires in COVID-19. TCRdb keeps only in-frame clones here, not all; method: immunoSEQ multiplex PCR. The sample contains roughly 57,000 clones, roughly 90% of which appear only once. Sequenced: peripheral blood. Source of these receptors: a human donor in a cohort sampled during active COVID-19. Each CDR3 is given with its conserved first and last residue. The D gene is left open where the match is weak. Size tells how often a clone was seen (once, few, many) or the class of an expanded clone, and some rows leave it out.

clone_size,v_call,j_call,d_call,cdr3_aa,cdr3_nt
once,TRBV30,TRBJ2-1,TRBD2,CAWASGSTDEQFF,TGTGCCTGGGCTAGCGGGAGTACGGATGAGCAGTTCTTC
NA,TRBV10-3,TRBJ1-2,NA,CAISGGDYFGYTF,TGTGCCATCAGTGGAGGGGACTATTTTGGCTACACCTTC
NA,TRBV4-1,TRBJ2-7,NA,CASSQDMVEKRYEQYF,TGCGCCAGCAGCCAAGACATGGTAGAGAAGAGATACGAGCAGTACTTC
NA,TRBV6-5,TRBJ2-3,NA,CASSYQGMGTDTQYF,TGTGCCAGCAGTTACCAGGGTATGGGCACAGATACGCAGTATTTT
NA,TRBV19,TRBJ1-2,NA,CATSSDGGLPLLYGYTF,TGTGCCACATCCTCGGACGGAGGGTTACCACTACTCTATGGCTACACCTTC
once,TRBV19,TRBJ2-3,NA,CASRETSTSTDTQYF,TGTGCCAGCCGCGAGACTTCCACAAGCACAGATACGCAGTATTTT
NA,TRBV19,TRBJ1-4,NA,CASSLGQSTTNEKLFF,TGTGCCAGTAGTCTCGGACAGAGCACAACTAATGAAAAACTGTTTTTT
NA,TRBV5-1,TRBJ2-1,TRBD1,CASSLTRGSYNEQFF,TGCGCCAGCAGCTTGACCAGGGGGTCCTACAATGAGCAGTTCTTC
once,TRBV4-1,TRBJ2-3,TRBD2,CASSQGSGSWTDTQYF,TGCGCCAGCAGCCAAGGCAGCGGGAGCTGGACAGATACGCAGTATTTT
NA,TRBV18,TRBJ2-3,NA,CASSPRGRADTQYF,TGTGCCAGCTCACCTCGGGGGAGAGCAGATACGCAGTATTTT
NA,TRBV27,TRBJ2-6,NA,CASSLYGSPGANVLTF,TGTGCCAGCAGTTTATACGGGTCCCCTGGGGCCAACGTCCTGACTTTC
once,TRBV11-2,TRBJ2-5,NA,CASSLGGGPQETQYF,TGTGCCAGCAGCTTAGGCGGGGGCCCCCAAGAGACCCAGTACTTC
few,TRBV2,TRBJ1-6,NA,CASSERGNVNF,TGTGCCAGCAGTGAACGGGGGAATGTGAACTTT
NA,TRBV27,TRBJ2-1,TRBD2,CASSLSVAGANEQFF,TGTGCCAGCAGTTTATCGGTAGCGGGAGCTAATGAGCAGTTCTTC
NA,TRBV5-4,TRBJ1-6,NA,CASSSIDRTSPLHF,TGTGCCAGCAGCTCAATAGACAGGACTTCACCCCTCCACTTT
NA,TRBV11-2,TRBJ2-5,TRBD2,CASSFRGEYRETQYF,TGTGCCAGCAGCTTTCGGGGGGAGTACAGGGAGACCCAGTACTTC
NA,TRBV7-9,TRBJ2-1,NA,CASSLVNSDEQFF,TGTGCCAGCAGCTTAGTAAACAGTGATGAGCAGTTCTTC
NA,TRBV11-2,TRBJ2-7,NA,CASSPPGTYEQYF,TGTGCCAGCAGCCCGCCCGGTACCTACGAGCAGTACTTC
NA,TRBV7-3,TRBJ2-3,TRBD2,CASSLGREDTQYF,TGTGCCAGCAGCTTAGGGAGGGAAGATACGCAGTATTTT
NA,TRBV9,TRBJ1-2,TRBD1,CASNPGGVGQPYGYTF,TGTGCCAGCAACCCAGGAGGGGTGGGACAGCCCTATGGCTACACCTTC
NA,TRBV3-1/TRBV3-2,TRBJ1-4,NA,CASRETNNEKLFF,TGTGCCAGCAGAGAGACAAATAATGAAAAACTGTTTTTT
NA,TRBV4-1,TRBJ2-3,NA,CASSQGESGVDTQYF,TGCGCCAGCAGCCAAGGGGAGTCCGGGGTAGATACGCAGTATTTT
NA,TRBV6-5,TRBJ2-7,NA,CASRSGGIYEQYF,TGTGCCAGCAGGTCTGGAGGGATCTACGAGCAGTACTTC
NA,TRBV5-8,TRBJ1-4,NA,CASSLVSGGAEEKLFF,TGTGCCAGCAGCTTGGTTTCGGGGGGCGCTGAAGAAAAACTGTTTTTT
NA,TRBV6-6,TRBJ2-2,TRBD1,CASIYGQGWTGELFF,TGTGCCAGCATCTATGGACAGGGGTGGACCGGGGAGCTGTTTTTT
NA,TRBV19,TRBJ1-1,NA,CASRQGSGTEAFF,TGTGCCAGTAGACAGGGTTCAGGCACTGAAGCTTTCTTT
NA,TRBV7-9,TRBJ1-1,NA,CASSQDLLNTEAFF,TGTGCCAGCAGCCAGGATCTATTGAACACTGAAGCTTTCTTT
NA,TRBV25-1,TRBJ2-7,NA,CASSELGGAFEQYF,TGTGCCAGCAGTGAGCTGGGGGGGGCGTTCGAGCAGTACTTC